These T cell receptor beta chains were read from a single sample in a study of shared clonotypes between healthy human individuals. Profiling relied on immunoSEQ multiplex PCR, and the TCRdb table lists in-frame clones only, not all of them. Of approximately 2,200,000 clones in the sample, about 92% were seen once. Sequenced: naive CD8+ T cells from PBMCs. The receptors shown here come from a young man in good health. Some clones in this sample may be carry-over from other donors' samples. Each CDR3 is given with its conserved first and last residue. The order of the fields is CDR3 protein, CDR3 DNA, J gene, clone size, V gene, D gene. A D gene is named only where the DNA matches it firmly. The listing skips clone size in some rows; elsewhere it reads once, few, many or a size class.

CASSPGGRGEPEAFF,TGTGCCAGCAGCCCGGGGGGCAGGGGAGAGCCTGAAGCTTTCTTT,TRBJ1-1,once,TRBV5-6,.
CASSQGLAGTQYF,TGTGCCAGCAGTCAGGGACTAGCGGGTACGCAGTATTTT,TRBJ2-3,.,TRBV27,TRBD2
CASSQDEASGTYNEQFF,TGCGCCAGCAGCCAAGATGAGGCTAGCGGGACCTACAATGAGCAGTTCTTC,TRBJ2-1,.,TRBV4-1,TRBD2
CASSSSRGQAYEQYF,TGCGCCAGCAGCTCGTCTAGGGGACAGGCCTACGAGCAGTACTTC,TRBJ2-7,.,TRBV5-1,TRBD1
CSVETGQPYEQYF,TGCAGCGTTGAGACGGGACAGCCCTACGAGCAGTACTTC,TRBJ2-7,.,TRBV29-1,TRBD1
CASSGPAGGAIRSNEQFF,TGTGCCAGCAGCGGCCCAGCGGGAGGGGCGATTCGGAGCAATGAGCAGTTCTTC,TRBJ2-1,once,TRBV9,TRBD2
CASSLGRGAGNEQFF,TGTGCCAGCAGTTTGGGACGAGGGGCTGGCAATGAGCAGTTCTTC,TRBJ2-1,.,TRBV27,.
CASTQFGTTNEKLFF,TGTGCCAGCACCCAATTTGGGACAACTAATGAAAAACTGTTTTTT,TRBJ1-4,.,TRBV9,.
CSRTDPYQETQYF,TGTTCCAGGACAGACCCGTACCAAGAGACCCAGTACTTC,TRBJ2-5,.,TRBV10-3,.
CASLPRGGGTETQYF,TGTGCCAGCCTCCCCCGGGGAGGAGGCACTGAGACCCAGTACTTC,TRBJ2-5,.,TRBV27,.
CASRDNIRESNEQYF,TGTGCCAGCCGGGACAACATACGGGAATCCAACGAGCAGTACTTC,TRBJ2-7,.,TRBV28,.
CASSLVRGNQPQHF,TGTGCCAGCAGTTTAGTTCGGGGCAATCAGCCCCAGCATTTT,TRBJ1-5,.,TRBV27,.
CASSEGTAGFGGYTF,TGTGCCAGCAGCGAGGGGACAGCCGGATTTGGTGGCTACACCTTC,TRBJ1-2,few,TRBV7-9,TRBD1
CASRYKGLALLGYEQYF,TGTGCCAGCAGGTATAAGGGACTAGCACTTTTAGGCTACGAGCAGTACTTC,TRBJ2-7,.,TRBV28,TRBD2
CATSRGGEGDGYTF,TGTGCCACCAGCAGAGGAGGGGAGGGGGATGGCTACACCTTC,TRBJ1-2,.,TRBV15,.
CASSPWDRAWGYTF,TGTGCCAGCAGTCCCTGGGACAGGGCGTGGGGCTACACCTTC,TRBJ1-2,.,TRBV28,TRBD1
CAISDGGLHFTDTQYF,TGTGCCATCAGTGATGGAGGGTTACATTTCACAGATACGCAGTATTTT,TRBJ2-3,.,TRBV10-3,.
CASSLGGVGVLYGYTF,TGTGCCAGCAGCTTGGGGGGCGTAGGGGTCCTTTATGGCTACACCTTC,TRBJ1-2,.,TRBV5-6,.
CASRTGQGVGNTIYF,TGTGCCAGCCGTACCGGGCAGGGGGTGGGAAACACCATATATTTT,TRBJ1-3,.,TRBV28,TRBD1
CASSLGASGRANNEQFF,TGTGCCAGCAGCTTGGGGGCTAGCGGGAGGGCAAACAATGAGCAGTTCTTC,TRBJ2-1,.,TRBV5-6,TRBD2
CASSMRGQAYEQYF,TGCGCCAGCAGCATGAGAGGACAGGCGTACGAGCAGTACTTC,TRBJ2-7,.,TRBV5-1,TRBD1
CASSQDYPGNEQFF,TGCGCCAGCAGCCAAGACTACCCGGGGAATGAGCAGTTCTTC,TRBJ2-1,.,TRBV4-1,.
CASSTPGGAGNQPQHF,TGTGCCAGCAGCACTCCTGGAGGGGCCGGCAATCAGCCCCAGCATTTT,TRBJ1-5,.,TRBV21-1,.
CASSLAAEHYEQYF,TGTGCCAGCAGCTTAGCTGCAGAGCACTACGAGCAGTACTTC,TRBJ2-7,.,TRBV7-6,.
CASSQVRDYSYEQYF,TGTGCCAGCAGCCAAGTCCGGGACTACTCCTACGAGCAGTACTTC,TRBJ2-7,.,TRBV4-2,TRBD2
CSVDTDRVYGYTF,TGCAGCGTCGATACGGACAGGGTTTATGGCTACACCTTC,TRBJ1-2,.,TRBV29-1,TRBD1
CASSAGKNTEAFF,TGCGCCAGCAGCGCCGGGAAGAACACTGAAGCTTTCTTT,TRBJ1-1,.,TRBV10-1,.
CSVDGLTVRTQYF,TGCAGCGTTGATGGGCTCACTGTGAGGACCCAGTACTTC,TRBJ2-5,.,TRBV29-1,.
CASSYSLARDEQFF,TGTGCCAGCAGTTACTCCCTAGCGCGGGATGAGCAGTTCTTC,TRBJ2-1,.,TRBV6-6,.
CASSHSITYNEQFF,TGTGCCAGCAGTCACTCAATCACCTACAATGAGCAGTTCTTC,TRBJ2-1,.,TRBV27,.
CASSIARRGNTEAFF,TGTGCCAGTAGTATAGCGAGGAGGGGGAATACTGAAGCTTTCTTT,TRBJ1-1,once,TRBV19,.
CASSLGDGDEQYF,TGCGCCAGCAGCCTTGGGGATGGGGACGAGCAGTACTTC,TRBJ2-7,.,TRBV4-1,.
CASSMGEVGLNTEAFF,TGTGCCAGTAGTATGGGAGAGGTGGGATTGAACACTGAAGCTTTCTTT,TRBJ1-1,.,TRBV19,.
CASSPGGSTDTQYF,TGTGCCAGCAGCCCCGGGGGCTCCACAGATACGCAGTATTTT,TRBJ2-3,.,TRBV9,.
CASTGTEANYGYTF,TGTGCCAGTACCGGGACGGAAGCTAACTATGGCTACACCTTC,TRBJ1-2,.,TRBV6-1,.
CASSLIDGANTEAFF,TGTGCCAGCAGTTTGATCGATGGGGCTAACACTGAAGCTTTCTTT,TRBJ1-1,.,TRBV27,.
CAWSVITAASEKLFF,TGTGCCTGGAGTGTAATCACAGCGGCTTCGGAAAAACTGTTTTTT,TRBJ1-4,.,TRBV30,.
CASSWGSGRAYEQYF,TGTGCCAGCAGTTGGGGTAGCGGGAGAGCCTACGAGCAGTACTTC,TRBJ2-7,.,TRBV6-5,TRBD2
CASSPRDGYEQYF,TGTGCCAGCAGCCCCCGGGACGGCTACGAGCAGTACTTC,TRBJ2-7,.,TRBV9,.
CASGLAGAGDGYNEQFF,TGTGCTAGTGGTTTGGCCGGGGCGGGAGATGGGTACAATGAGCAGTTCTTC,TRBJ2-1,.,TRBV12-5,TRBD2
CATSELAGDPHEQYF,TGTGCCACCAGCGAACTAGCGGGAGATCCCCACGAGCAGTACTTC,TRBJ2-7,.,TRBV15,TRBD2
CASSEKWEQYF,TGTGCCAGCAGTGAAAAATGGGAGCAGTACTTC,TRBJ2-7,.,TRBV2,.
CASGLVPGDRGTEAFF,TGTGCTAGTGGTTTGGTACCCGGGGACAGGGGCACTGAAGCTTTCTTT,TRBJ1-1,.,TRBV12-5,TRBD1
CASSLGLGRGRAYGYTF,TGCGCCAGCAGCTTGGGATTAGGAAGGGGGCGCGCCTATGGCTACACCTTC,TRBJ1-2,.,TRBV5-1,TRBD1
CASSLFKFGGTEAFF,TGTGCCAGCAGTTTATTCAAATTTGGGGGAACTGAAGCTTTCTTT,TRBJ1-1,.,TRBV28,.
CASSAPPGASTDTQYF,TGTGCCAGTAGTGCGCCGCCTGGGGCAAGCACAGATACGCAGTATTTT,TRBJ2-3,.,TRBV19,.
CASSLAGRGMETQYF,TGCGCCAGCAGCTTGGCCGGCAGGGGGATGGAGACCCAGTACTTC,TRBJ2-5,.,TRBV5-1,TRBD1
CAPSHEQFF,TGTGCGCCGTCCCACGAGCAGTTCTTC,TRBJ2-1,.,TRBV7-9,.
CASSAWGQGDETQYF,TGCGCCAGCAGCGCCTGGGGACAGGGTGATGAGACCCAGTACTTC,TRBJ2-5,.,TRBV5-1,TRBD1
CASSQDPLAGFYNEQFF,TGCGCCAGCAGCCAAGACCCACTAGCGGGGTTCTACAATGAGCAGTTCTTC,TRBJ2-1,once,TRBV4-1,TRBD2
CASTTGKPYNEQFF,TGCGCCAGCACCACGGGAAAACCCTACAATGAGCAGTTCTTC,TRBJ2-1,.,TRBV23-1,.
CASSSGTVPYNEQFF,TGTGCCAGCAGCTCGGGAACAGTACCTTACAATGAGCAGTTCTTC,TRBJ2-1,.,TRBV7-3,.
CSARASSYEQYF,TGCAGCGCCCGGGCCAGCTCCTACGAGCAGTACTTC,TRBJ2-7,.,TRBV29-1,.
CASSLGLRYEQYF,TGTGCCAGCAGTCTCGGACTCCGCTACGAGCAGTACTTC,TRBJ2-7,once,TRBV27,.
CASSLLRGQGPPGEHF,TGTGCCAGCAGCTTATTAAGGGGACAGGGGCCGCCTGGGGAGCATTTT,TRBJ1-5,.,TRBV7-8,TRBD1
CASSTPRGGNEQFF,TGTGCCAGCAGTACCCCAAGAGGAGGCAATGAGCAGTTCTTC,TRBJ2-1,.,TRBV27,.
CASSEEGLAGPYNEQFF,TGTGCCAGCAGTGAAGAGGGACTAGCGGGACCCTACAATGAGCAGTTCTTC,TRBJ2-1,.,TRBV6-1,TRBD2
CASSARGQETQYF,TGTGCCAGCAGCGCACGGGGGCAAGAGACCCAGTACTTC,TRBJ2-5,once,TRBV9,.
CASSLVMRGYTF,TGTGCCAGCAGTTTGGTAATGAGGGGCTACACCTTC,TRBJ1-2,.,TRBV28,.
CASSSTQGSRGEAFF,TGTGCCAGCAGCTCCACGCAGGGCTCGAGGGGTGAAGCTTTCTTT,TRBJ1-1,.,TRBV7-9,.